The clone carrying this T cell receptor (beta chain) has more than one count but fewer than ten. Generated by immunoSEQ multiplex PCR, the TCRdb table keeps only in-frame clones and is missing some. The table has approximately 270,000 clones, around 89% seen once. Germline V gene sequence: CDR1 SGHAT, CDR2 FQNNGV. The CDR3 consists of 15 residues. With 3 bases removed from V and 7 bases from J, the gap between germline ends came to 15 bases. The record originates from a study of blood T cell repertoires in COVID-19. Study summary: Acute and convalescent COVID-19 samples came from the United States, Italy and Spain. PBMCs, B-cell-depleted T cells, or T cells provided the cDNA or gDNA that made up the material.

The receptor was isolated from a man aged 25 to 40 with acute or convalescent COVID-19. The sample taken for sequencing was peripheral blood. V is TRBV11-2 and J is TRBJ1-4, with D maybe TRBD1 (6 bases). The CDR3 coding sequence is TGTGCCAGCAGCTTCCTCCGGGACAAACTTGAAAAACTGTTTTTT. Translation gives CASSFLRDKLEKLFF.